The 18 T cell receptor beta chains reported below all come from one sample, sequenced in a study of T cell responses to AZD1222 COVID-19 vaccine. The assay was immunoSEQ multiplex PCR, and TCRdb's table has in-frame clones only and misses some. Of around 130,000 clones in the sample, approximately 85% were seen once. The sequencing used peripheral blood, collected on day 0 of AZD1222 vaccination. These receptor sequences come from an adult in good health.

The chain carries TRBV2 and TRBJ2-1; D is possibly TRBD1 (5 bases). Germline V gene data show CDR1 as SNHLY and CDR2 as FYNNEI. Trimming removed 3 bases at V and 3 bases at J, with 12 bases between. The CDR3 length is 15 residues. The CDR3 protein is CASSDTWGVYNEQFF. CDR3 sequence (DNA): TGTGCCAGCAGTGACACGTGGGGCGTCTACAATGAGCAGTTCTTC.

Written as DNA, the CDR3 is TGTGCCAGCAGCTTGGATAGTGAAGGGACTGAAGCTTTCTTT. The encoded protein is CASSLDSEGTEAFF. The chain links TRBV5-8 to TRBJ1-1; D not certain. With 0 bases removed from V and 5 bases from J, the gap between germline ends came to 11 bases. CDR1 is SGHTS, CDR2 YDEGEE, per germline. The CDR3 is 14 residues long. The complete variable domain, with remaining parts taken from reference TRBV5-8 and TRBJ1-1, reads EAGVTQSPTHLIKTRGQQATLRCSPISGHTSVYWYQQALGLGLQFLLWYDEGEERNRGNFPPRFSGRQFPNYSSELNVNALELEDSALYLCASSLDSEGTEAFFGQGTRLTVV.

The V call is TRBV6-5, the J call TRBJ2-3, with 7 bases matching TRBD2. Germline CDR1 and CDR2: MNHEY and SVGAGI. V lost 6 bases to trimming and J lost 2 bases; unmatched junction nucleotides: 5. The CDR3 runs 14 residues. The CDR3 DNA reads TGTGCCAGCAGGATGGGGGGGGACACAGATACGCAGTATTTT. It encodes CASRMGGDTDTQYF.

The J gene is TRBJ1-2, the V gene TRBV6-2 or TRBV6-3; D remains ambiguous. V was clipped by 6 bases and J by 5 bases, with 13 bases between them. This CDR3 is 13 amino acids long. Germline V gene sequence: CDR1 MNHEY, CDR2 SVGEGT. CDR3 region: CASSPQRDYGYTF. CDR3 bases: TGTGCCAGCAGCCCTCAACGGGATTATGGCTACACCTTC.

This rearrangement joins TRBV7-3 to TRBJ2-1; D perhaps matches TRBD2 (5 bases). This CDR3 is built from 14 residues. Germline values: CDR1 SGHTA, CDR2 FQGTGA. Trimming shortened V by 5 bases and J by 8 bases, and 16 bases separated the two germline ends. The CDR3 sequence: CASSQRADFYEQFF. CDR3 sequence (DNA): TGTGCCAGCAGCCAAAGAGCGGACTTCTATGAGCAGTTCTTC.

The chain carries TRBV29-1 and TRBJ2-1; 9 bases are shared with TRBD2. The J segment lost 0 bases and the V segment lost 3 bases, leaving 9 bases of the junction unmatched. Germline V gene sequence: CDR1 SQVTM, CDR2 ANQGSEA. The CDR3 length is 17 residues. CDR3 DNA sequence: TGCAGCGTTGAGTCTCCCCTAGCGGGGAGCTCCTACAATGAGCAGTTCTTC. Protein sequence: CSVESPLAGSSYNEQFF.

This sequence joins TRBV2 and TRBJ2-3; D is ambiguous. V dropped 8 bases and J dropped 6 bases, with 12 bases sitting between them. The CDR3 has 12 residues. Germline V CDR1 and CDR2: SNHLY, FYNNEI. The CDR3 nucleotides are TGTGCCAGCCGGGTCCAGATGGATACGCAGTATTTT. This encodes CASRVQMDTQYF.

The count of this clone is one. This sample also contains other DNA sequences that code for the same CDR3. The chain uses TRBV5-6 and TRBJ1-4; D unresolved. The V end lost 0 bases, the J end lost 8 bases, and 2 bases lay between the germline ends. The germline V gene has CDR1 SGHDT and CDR2 YYEEEE. CDR3 size: 11 residues. The DNA of the CDR3 is TGTGCCAGCAGCTTGGGGGAAAAACTGTTTTTT. Its translation is CASSLGEKLFF.

The rearrangement joins TRBV6-5 to TRBJ2-1; 8 nucleotides agree with TRBD1. V lost 2 bases to trimming and J lost 6 bases; unmatched junction nucleotides: 3. This CDR3 is 14 amino acids long. Germline CDR1 reads MNHEY; CDR2 reads SVGAGI. The CDR3 DNA is TGTGCCAGCAGTTACAGACAGGGGTCCAATGAGCAGTTCTTC. Protein: CASSYRQGSNEQFF.

The V call is TRBV9, the J call TRBJ2-5; tentatively, D is TRBD2 (6 bases). Germline V gene lookup returns CDR1 SGDLS and CDR2 YYNGEE. Trimming stripped 0 bases from V and 3 bases from J, with 9 bases between. The CDR3 runs 14 residues. The CDR3 loop reads CASSVDPSEETQYF. The CDR3 DNA reads as TGTGCCAGCAGCGTAGATCCTAGCGAAGAGACCCAGTACTTC.

This chain connects TRBV5-1 to TRBJ2-2, with D perhaps TRBD1 (5 bases). CDR1 is SGHRS and CDR2 is YFSETQ in the germline V gene. V was trimmed by 4 bases and J by 10 bases, leaving 11 bases between them. The CDR3 is 12 amino acids. CDR3 sequence (DNA): TGCGCCAGCAGCATGCAGGGTCAGGAGCTGTTTTTT. Translating gives CASSMQGQELFF.

This chain uses TRBV21-1 with TRBJ2-1; TRBD2 reflects the table's D call only, with no check against the DNA. TRBV21-1 is given as a pseudogene. The CDR3 length is 19 residues. The CDR3 nucleotides read TGTGCCAGCAGCAAAGCTCGCTGCACTAGCGGTTCCACAACCGTTGAGCAGTTCTTC. Amino acids: CASSKARCTSGSTTVEQFF.

The chain joins TRBV6-5 to TRBJ2-7; maybe TRBD1 (6 bases). The CDR3 runs 15 residues. Per germline, CDR1 MNHEY and CDR2 SVGAGI. The V gene lost 2 bases and the J gene lost 2 bases, with 13 bases spanning the gap. CDR3 DNA sequence: TGTGCCAGCAGTTACCCGGGTCCAGGGGCCTACGAGCAGTACTTC. It codes for CASSYPGPGAYEQYF.

The gene calls are TRBV30 and TRBJ2-5; 8 bases are shared with TRBD2. V was clipped by 6 bases and J by 2 bases; unmatched bases: 5. In germline, CDR1 is GTSNPN, CDR2 SVGIG (reference sequence). This CDR3 is 13 amino acids long. The chain's CDR3 is CACAGGTQETQYF. The CDR3 DNA reads TGTGCCTGTGCGGGGGGCACACAAGAGACCCAGTACTTC.

This clone came up a few times. This chain uses TRBV5-4 with TRBJ2-7; 7 bases map to TRBD2. Germline V gene sequence: CDR1 SGHNT, CDR2 YYREEE (reference sequence). CDR3 size: 15 residues. The junction had 9 bases not matched to a gene; V was cut back by 4 bases and J by 2 bases. For the CDR3, the DNA is TGTGCCAGCAGCCCGGGGACTACCTCACCCTACGAGCAGTACTTC. It is translated as CASSPGTTSPYEQYF.

The V and J genes are TRBV29-1 and TRBJ1-3; no reliable D call. The CDR3 is 12 amino acids. The germline V gene encodes CDR1 SQVTM and CDR2 ANQGSEA. Deletions cut 2 bases from V and 1 base from J, with 3 bases between. CDR3 sequence (DNA): TGCAGCGTTGAATTGTCTGGAAACACCATATATTTT. It yields the protein CSVELSGNTIYF.

This CDR3 reads CASSLLNGAGNTIYF. Written as DNA, the CDR3 is TGCGCCAGCAGCTTGTTAAACGGGGCGGGAAACACCATATATTTT. V and J are TRBV5-1 and TRBJ1-3; tentatively, D is TRBD1 (5 bases). Trimming took 1 base from V and 4 from J, leaving 12 bases between them. CDR3 length: 15 residues. Germline CDR1 reads SGHRS; CDR2 reads YFSETQ.

This chain links TRBV3-1 (or the pseudogene TRBV3-2) with TRBJ1-3; D gene uncertain. Germline V gene data show CDR1 as LGHDT and CDR2 as YNNKEL (reference sequence). There are 15 residues in the CDR3. V was trimmed by 1 base and J by 5 bases, leaving 12 bases between them. This CDR3 is CASSQVGGKRNTIYF. Written as DNA, the CDR3 is TGTGCCAGCAGCCAAGTTGGAGGAAAGAGAAACACCATATATTTT.